This T cell receptor beta chain originates from a study of blood T cell repertoires in COVID-19. Overall study context: T cells, B-cell-depleted T cells, or PBMCs supplied cDNA or gDNA.

CDR3 size: 17 residues. Germline V gives CDR1 SGDLS, CDR2 YYNGEE. Trimming at V came to 0 bases and at J to 10 bases, leaving 17 bases not matched to a gene. Original data processing: Scientists estimated how many nucleated cells there were by amplifying reference gene primers. Profiled with immunoSEQ multiplex PCR; TCRdb holds only in-frame clones, not every one. V, J and clone size derive from that table, while D and trimming were established from the DNA sequence. Of about 40,000 clones listed, about four fifths are singletons. The sequenced sample consisted of peripheral blood. The chain uses TRBV9 and TRBJ2-3; 7 bases align to TRBD2. The TCR comes from a woman aged 55-69 years with acute or convalescent COVID-19. For the CDR3, the DNA is TGTGCCAGCAGCGTAGACTCAAGGGCTAGCGGAGCTCGGCCGCAGTATTTT. Protein sequence: CASSVDSRASGARPQYF.